This T cell receptor (beta chain) was documented in a study of post-analysis software for immune sequencing data. Study in general: Recorded disease courses covered relapsing-remitting, secondary progressive and progressive-relapsing multiple sclerosis. Some patients had no subtype annotation. General study findings and limits: Controls showed lower frequencies than patients for 4 or 5 TRBV segments, and TRBV5-6, TRBV5-1 and TRBV20-1 were among these. For normalized Chao1 diversity, multiple sclerosis patients scored significantly lower than controls did. Clustering by F measure revealed strong co-clustering among samples prepared together in one batch.

On this clonotype itself: Antigen unknown.

cDNA libraries for TCR beta contained unique molecular identifiers. Out of roughly 0.95 to 10 million T cells, about 520,000 cDNA molecules were generated. MiXCR, applied by TCRdb to the PCR reads, yields one record per CDR3 protein. Among approximately 440,000 distinct CDR3 sequences listed, roughly 45% were seen once. CDR1 is MGHRA, CDR2 YSYEKL, per germline. The CDR3 runs to 14 residues. The TCR originated in a girl between 5 and 17 years old with multiple sclerosis. This chain uses TRBV4-1 with TRBJ2-4, with a weak D call TRBD2 (5 bases). TRBJ2-7 explains the end of the DNA better; the J call may be wrong. The material sequenced was blood. The DNA for the CDR3 is TGCGCCAGCAGCCAAGATTGGATAGGAGGCGAGCAGTACTTC. Translated: CASSQDWIGGEQYF.